Listed below are T cell receptor beta chains from one sample, sequenced in a study of cytomegalovirus exposure and HLA in healthy donors. The method was immunoSEQ multiplex PCR; TCRdb's version includes in-frame clones alone and lacks a portion of them. The sample records 150,000 or so clones, roughly 77% being singletons. Sequences were obtained from PBMCs. These receptors were collected from a man younger than 35 in good health and CMV-seropositive. Both conserved end residues are trimmed from each CDR3. D genes are given only for firm matches.

>TRBV30|TRBD1|TRBJ1-1
AWSGKGQGANTEAF
>TRBV29-1|NA|TRBJ2-5
SVARDFLYQETQY
>TRBV5-6|NA|TRBJ2-3
ASSSLKGWIPDTQY
>TRBV4-1|TRBD1|TRBJ1-2
ASSQGRTPAGGGYT
>TRBV4-1|TRBD2|TRBJ2-5
ASSQDLLAGVAETQY
>TRBV18|NA|TRBJ1-4
ASSPRGEKLF
>TRBV25-1|NA|TRBJ2-1
ASSGGASSYNEQF
>TRBV7-3|TRBD1|TRBJ1-6
ASSAQGGNNSPLH
>TRBV6-6|TRBD1|TRBJ1-2
ASSLGQGAKGYT
>TRBV7-7|TRBD1|TRBJ2-1
ASSTGDRERQF
>TRBV28|NA|TRBJ1-2
ASSLGQRIRGYT
>TRBV6-1|TRBD2|TRBJ2-1
ASSPLAGGQGEQF
>TRBV30|NA|TRBJ2-1
AWSPPMDEQF
>TRBV16|NA|TRBJ1-1
ASSQSGTSAF
>TRBV10-2|TRBD2|TRBJ2-1
ASSEGLAGVGEQF
>TRBV19|NA|TRBJ1-5
ASTSLDSFNQPQH
>TRBV18|NA|TRBJ2-5
ASSSGGETQETQY
>TRBV5-4|NA|TRBJ1-1
ASSAPGVNTEAF
>TRBV6-1|NA|TRBJ1-5
AGAPGGNQPQH
>TRBV21-1|NA|TRBJ2-3
ASGLSRVPCTDTQY
>TRBV15|TRBD1|TRBJ2-5
ATSSTPGQAQETQY
>TRBV18|TRBD1|TRBJ1-4
ASSPGQGLDEKLF
>TRBV30|NA|TRBJ1-1
AYLLRDTEAF
>TRBV6-1|NA|TRBJ2-5
ASEYTGQETQY
>TRBV5-6|NA|TRBJ1-5
ASSSSLVGSNQPRH
>TRBV7-9|NA|TRBJ1-1
ASSFIANGGVGTEAF
>TRBV6-1|TRBD1|TRBJ1-1
ASSGTGREAF
>TRBV4-2|NA|TRBJ2-3
ASSQVGADTQY